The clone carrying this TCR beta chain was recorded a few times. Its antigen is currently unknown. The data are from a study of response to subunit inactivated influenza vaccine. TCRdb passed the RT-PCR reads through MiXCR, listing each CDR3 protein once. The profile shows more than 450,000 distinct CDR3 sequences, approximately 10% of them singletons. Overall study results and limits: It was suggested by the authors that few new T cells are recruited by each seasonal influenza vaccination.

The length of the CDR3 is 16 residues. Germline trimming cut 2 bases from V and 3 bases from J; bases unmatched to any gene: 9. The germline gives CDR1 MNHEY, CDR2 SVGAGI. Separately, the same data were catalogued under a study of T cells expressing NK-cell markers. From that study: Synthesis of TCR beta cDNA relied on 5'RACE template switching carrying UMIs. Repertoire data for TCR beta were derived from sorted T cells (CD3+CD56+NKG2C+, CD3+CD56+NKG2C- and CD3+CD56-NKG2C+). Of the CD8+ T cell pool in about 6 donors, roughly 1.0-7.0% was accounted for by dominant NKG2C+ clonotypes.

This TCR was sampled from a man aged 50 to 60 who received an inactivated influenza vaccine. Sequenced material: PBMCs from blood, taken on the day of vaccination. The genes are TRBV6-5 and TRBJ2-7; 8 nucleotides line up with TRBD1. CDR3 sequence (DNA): TGTGCCAGCAGTTACACAGACAGGGGACGCTTCTACGAGCAGTACTTC. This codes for CASSYTDRGRFYEQYF.